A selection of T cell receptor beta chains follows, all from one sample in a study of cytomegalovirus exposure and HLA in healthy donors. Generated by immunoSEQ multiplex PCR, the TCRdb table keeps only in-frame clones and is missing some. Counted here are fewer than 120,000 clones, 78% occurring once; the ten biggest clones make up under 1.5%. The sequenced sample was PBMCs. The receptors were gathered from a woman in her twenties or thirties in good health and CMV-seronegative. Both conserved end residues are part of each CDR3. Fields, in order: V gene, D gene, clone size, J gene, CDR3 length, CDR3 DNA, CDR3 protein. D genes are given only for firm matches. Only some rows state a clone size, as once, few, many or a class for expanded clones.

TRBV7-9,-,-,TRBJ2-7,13,TGTGCCAGCAGCCCTCTCCCGGACTCCCCTCAGTACTTC,CASSPLPDSPQYF
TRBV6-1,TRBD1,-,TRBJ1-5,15,TGTGCCAGCAGTGGGACAGGGGGGAGCAATCAGCCCCAGCATTTT,CASSGTGGSNQPQHF
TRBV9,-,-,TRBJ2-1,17,TGTGCCAGCAGCGTAGCCGCAGGGGGACTAGTCGGTGGTGAGCAGTTCTTC,CASSVAAGGLVGGEQFF
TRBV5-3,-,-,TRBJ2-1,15,TGTGCCAGAAGCTTCCCGGACAGAATCTACAATGAGCAGTTCTTC,CARSFPDRIYNEQFF
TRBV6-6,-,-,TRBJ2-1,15,TGTGCCAGCAGTTACTCGCCGGGAGCAACGGCTGAGCAGTTCTTC,CASSYSPGATAEQFF
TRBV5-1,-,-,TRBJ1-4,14,TGCGCCAGCAGCCAAACAGGGAATAATGAAAAACTGTTTTTT,CASSQTGNNEKLFF
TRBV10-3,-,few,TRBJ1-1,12,TGTGCCATCAGTGAGTCCAGGCGTGAAGCTTTCTTT,CAISESRREAFF
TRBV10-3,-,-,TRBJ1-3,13,TGTGCCATCAGTGAGGCAGCTGGAAACACCATATATTTT,CAISEAAGNTIYF
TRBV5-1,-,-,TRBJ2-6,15,TGCGCCAGCAGCGAACAGGGATCTGGGGCCAACGTCCTGACTTTC,CASSEQGSGANVLTF
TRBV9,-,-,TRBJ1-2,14,TGTGCCAGCAGCCTCCAGGGTTCAGCCTATGGCTACACCTTC,CASSLQGSAYGYTF
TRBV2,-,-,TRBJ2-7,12,TGTGCCAGCAGTGAGAGTCAATACGAGCAGTACTTC,CASSESQYEQYF
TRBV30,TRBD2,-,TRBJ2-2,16,TGTGCCTGGAGTGTGGCGGTAGCGGGGGGAGCCGGGGAGCTGTTTTTT,CAWSVAVAGGAGELFF
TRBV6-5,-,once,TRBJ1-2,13,TGTGCCAGCAGCCCGAGCACAGACTATGGCTACACCTTC,CASSPSTDYGYTF
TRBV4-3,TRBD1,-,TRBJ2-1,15,TGCGCCAGCAGCCAGTCGACAGGGCCCTACAATGAGCAGTTCTTC,CASSQSTGPYNEQFF
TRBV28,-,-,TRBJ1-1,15,TGTGCCAGCAGTTTATCTGCGGGGTCGAACACTGAAGCTTTCTTT,CASSLSAGSNTEAFF
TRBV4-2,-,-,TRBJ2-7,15,TGTGCCAGCAGCCATGGGTCAACAGACAGCTACGAGCAGTACTTC,CASSHGSTDSYEQYF
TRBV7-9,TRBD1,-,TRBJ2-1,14,TGTGCCAGCAGCTTTAGGACAGGGGGCAGTGAGCAGTTCTTC,CASSFRTGGSEQFF
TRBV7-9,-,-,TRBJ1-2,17,TGTGCCAGCAGCTTAGCTTCTACGGGAATCGACAACTATGGCTACACCTTC,CASSLASTGIDNYGYTF
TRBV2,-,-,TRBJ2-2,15,TGTGCCAGCAGTGACCGCGGGATGAACACCGGGGAGCTGTTTTTT,CASSDRGMNTGELFF
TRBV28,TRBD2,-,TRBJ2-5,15,TGTGCCAGCAGTAAGCGGGGGGGCCGGCAAGAGACCCAGTACTTC,CASSKRGGRQETQYF
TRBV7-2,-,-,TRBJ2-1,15,TGTGCCAGCAGCCCAGAGGGGAGGCAGTACAATGAGCAGTTCTTC,CASSPEGRQYNEQFF
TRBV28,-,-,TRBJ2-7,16,TGTGCCAGCAGTCACAACCGCCAAACACCAACCTACGAGCAGTACTTC,CASSHNRQTPTYEQYF
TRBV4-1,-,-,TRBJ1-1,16,TGCGCCAGCAGCCAAGATTTTAGGGAGAGGAACACTGAAGCTTTCTTT,CASSQDFRERNTEAFF
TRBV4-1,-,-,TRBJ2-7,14,TGCGCCAGCAGCCAAGATGCTAGCTCCTACGAGCAGTACTTC,CASSQDASSYEQYF
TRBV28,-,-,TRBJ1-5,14,TGTGCCAGCAGTTATAGCCGTAGCAATCAGCCCCAGCATTTT,CASSYSRSNQPQHF
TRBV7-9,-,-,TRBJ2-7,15,TGTGCCAGCAGCCCCCCCCTCGACAGACACTACGAGCAGTACTTC,CASSPPLDRHYEQYF
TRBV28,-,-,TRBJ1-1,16,TGTGCCAGCAGTTTATTGCGTACGGGGGGGAACACTGAAGCTTTCTTT,CASSLLRTGGNTEAFF
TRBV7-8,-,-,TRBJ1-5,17,TGTGCCAGCAGCTCAGGGGTGGCTGGAATCGGCAATCAGCCCCAGCATTTT,CASSSGVAGIGNQPQHF
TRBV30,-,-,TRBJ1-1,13,TGTGCCTGGAGTGGAGGGATGAACACTGAAGCTTTCTTT,CAWSGGMNTEAFF
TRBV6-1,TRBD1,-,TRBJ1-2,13,TGTGCCAGCAGGGCAGGGGGCGTTCGTGGCTACACCTTC,CASRAGGVRGYTF
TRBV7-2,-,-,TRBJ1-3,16,TGTGCCAGCAGCTTAGCGGGCAGTAACTCTGGAAACACCATATATTTT,CASSLAGSNSGNTIYF
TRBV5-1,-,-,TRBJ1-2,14,TGCGCCAGCAGCCTATTACAGGCGGACTATGGCTACACCTTC,CASSLLQADYGYTF
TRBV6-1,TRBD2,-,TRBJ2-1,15,TGTGCCAGCAGCCCACTAGCGGGAGATTTCAGTGAGCAGTTCTTC,CASSPLAGDFSEQFF
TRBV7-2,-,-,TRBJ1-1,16,TGTGCCAGCAGCTTAGTTAGTGCGGCGGTGAACACTGAAGCTTTCTTT,CASSLVSAAVNTEAFF
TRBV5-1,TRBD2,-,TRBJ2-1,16,TGCGCCAGCAGCTTAGGGACTAGCGGGGGTTACAATGAGCAGTTCTTC,CASSLGTSGGYNEQFF
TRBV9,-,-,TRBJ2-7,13,TGTGCCAGCAGCGTAGGTAACAACTACGAGCAGTACTTC,CASSVGNNYEQYF
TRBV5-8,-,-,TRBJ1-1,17,TGTGTCAGCAGCTTGGTACAGGGATGGATTGGGAACACTGAAGCTTTCTTT,CVSSLVQGWIGNTEAFF
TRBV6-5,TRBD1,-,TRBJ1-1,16,TGTGCCAGCAGTTGGACAGGGCGCGGGGGTTGGGCTGAAGCTTTCTTT,CASSWTGRGGWAEAFF
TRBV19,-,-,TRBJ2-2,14,TGTGCCGGGGCGGCAGGATCGAACACCGGGGAGCTGTTTTTT,CAGAAGSNTGELFF
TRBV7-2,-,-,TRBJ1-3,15,TGTGCCAGCAGCTTAACTGGGCTGGCTGGAAACACCATATATTTT,CASSLTGLAGNTIYF
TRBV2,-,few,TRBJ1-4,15,TGTGCCAGCAGACAGTCGACAGGAGGACTTGAAAAACTGTTTTTT,CASRQSTGGLEKLFF
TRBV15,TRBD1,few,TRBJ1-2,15,TGTGCCACCAGCAGAGAAGGACAGGGAATGTCGGGCTACACCTTC,CATSREGQGMSGYTF
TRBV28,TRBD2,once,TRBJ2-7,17,TGTGCCAGCAGCCCGGGACTAGCGGGACCCTTCTCCTACGAGCAGTACTTC,CASSPGLAGPFSYEQYF
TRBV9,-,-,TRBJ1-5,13,TGTGCCAGCAGCGTAGGGCAGAATCAGCCCCAGCATTTT,CASSVGQNQPQHF
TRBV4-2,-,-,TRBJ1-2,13,TGTGCCAGCAGCCAATCAGATAACTATGGCTACACCTTC,CASSQSDNYGYTF
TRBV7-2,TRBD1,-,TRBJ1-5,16,TGTGCCAGCAGCGCCGGGACAGCGCCTGCCCTTCAGCCCCAGCATTTT,CASSAGTAPALQPQHF
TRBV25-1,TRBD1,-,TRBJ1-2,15,TGTGCCAGCAGCCACCGGGACAGCATACTCTATGGCTACACCTTC,CASSHRDSILYGYTF
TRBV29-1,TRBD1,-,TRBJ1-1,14,TGCAGCGTTGAGGGACAGGGGAAGAACACTGAAGCTTTCTTT,CSVEGQGKNTEAFF
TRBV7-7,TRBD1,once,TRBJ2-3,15,TGTGCTAGCAGCCCGACAGGGGGCACCACAGATACGCAGTATTTT,CASSPTGGTTDTQYF
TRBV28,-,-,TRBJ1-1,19,TGTGCCATCCTTGGGGACGTAACCGGGACACCTCCGATGAACACTGAAGCTTTCTTT,CAILGDVTGTPPMNTEAFF
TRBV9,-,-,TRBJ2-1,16,TGTGCCAGCAGCGTAGTCGGCGGGGGCCTATACAATGAGCAGTTCTTC,CASSVVGGGLYNEQFF
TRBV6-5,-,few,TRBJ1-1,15,TGTGCCAGCAGCAGACTACAGACAGGAGGTTCTGAAGCTTTCTTT,CASSRLQTGGSEAFF
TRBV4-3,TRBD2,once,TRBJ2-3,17,TGCGCCAGCAGCCTCCTAGGACTAGCGGGGGAATCAGATACGCAGTATTTT,CASSLLGLAGESDTQYF